Shown below are 29 T cell receptor beta chains from a single sample sequenced in a study of T cell repertoires in ileal Crohn's disease. The assay was immunoSEQ multiplex PCR, and TCRdb's table has in-frame clones only and misses some. The repertoire has about 62,000 clones, 70% to 90% of them found once; the top ten carry around 2%. Time point noted: neoterminal ileum biopsy at postoperative endoscopy, about 6 months after surgery. Material for sequencing was ileal tissue. The origin of the receptors is an adult with Crohn's disease.

The rearrangement joins TRBV7-9 to TRBJ1-1; D is unclear. Trimming left V 2 bases short and J 0 bases short, with 10 bases between. CDR1 and CDR2 from the germline V gene are SEHNR and FQNEAQ (reference sequence). The CDR3 consists of 15 residues. The chain's CDR3 is CASSLYSQVNTEAFF. The CDR3 DNA follows: TGTGCCAGCAGCTTATACAGCCAGGTGAACACTGAAGCTTTCTTT.

The chain has TRBV11-2 and TRBJ1-3; TRBD1 might be the D (6 bases). Trimming stripped 1 base from V and 0 bases from J, with 10 bases between. CDR3 length: 16 amino acids. Germline V gives CDR1 SGHAT, CDR2 FQNNGV. CDR3 sequence reads: CASSLATGLSGNTIYF. In DNA form, the CDR3 reads TGTGCCAGCAGCTTAGCGACAGGCCTCTCTGGAAACACCATATATTTT.

The chain has TRBV30 and TRBJ2-7; 7 bases map to TRBD2. CDR3 length equals 13 residues. V lost 7 bases, J lost 3 bases, and 9 bases stayed unmatched. Germline loops: CDR1 GTSNPN, CDR2 SVGIG (reference sequence). CDR3 region: CAFLPSGHYEQYF. DNA for the CDR3: TGTGCCTTCCTGCCTAGCGGACACTACGAGCAGTACTTC.

The V and J genes are TRBV28 and TRBJ1-2; D is undetermined. V lost 6 bases to trimming and J lost 8 bases, with 10 bases between them. The length of the CDR3 is 11 residues. Germline V CDR1 and CDR2: MDHEN, SYDVKM. The CDR3 region is CASSDSGGYTF. CDR3 nucleotide sequence: TGTGCCAGCAGCGATTCAGGAGGCTACACCTTC.

V usage is TRBV11-3 and J usage is TRBJ1-1; D uncertain. The CDR3 runs to 14 residues. Germline CDR1 and CDR2: SGHNT and YENEEA. Trimming removed 1 base at V and 2 bases at J, with 8 bases between. As DNA, the CDR3 is TGTGCCAGCAGCTTAGTTAACAGTAACACTGAAGCTTTCTTT. Its translation is CASSLVNSNTEAFF.

The rearrangement links TRBV6-4 to TRBJ2-1; 7 nucleotides line up with TRBD2. Germline V lookup: CDR1 MRHNA, CDR2 SNTAGT. The CDR3 is 13 amino acids. The V segment lost 4 bases and the J segment 8 bases; nucleotides outside the gene matches: 5. CDR3 amino acids: CASSGLAGHEQFF. CDR3 nucleotide sequence: TGTGCCAGCAGTGGACTAGCTGGGCATGAGCAGTTCTTC.

The V gene is TRBV2, the J gene TRBJ1-5, with D maybe TRBD1 (5 bases). V lost 9 bases and J 0 bases, leaving 12 bases between the germline ends. The CDR3 loop spans 14 amino acids. The germline CDR1 and CDR2 sequences are SNHLY and FYNNEI. The CDR3 region has the DNA TGTGCCAGTGACAGTAGAATTAGCAATCAGCCCCAGCATTTT. Translating gives CASDSRISNQPQHF.

CDR3 in DNA: TGCGCCAGCAGCTTGGGACAGGGGTTCTGGGGGTATTTT. Its translation is CASSLGQGFWGYF. The V call is TRBV5-1, the J call TRBJ2-3; 8 bases align to TRBD1. The CDR3 runs 13 residues. Germline CDR1 SGHRS, CDR2 YFSETQ. Losses at the gene ends were 0 bases for V and 14 bases for J; bases not matched to a gene: 8.

The V gene is TRBV25-1, the J gene TRBJ1-1, with a possible D match to TRBD1 (6 bases). This CDR3 is built from 14 residues. Trimming took off 3 bases at V and 4 bases at J, with 12 bases between the two ends. Germline-derived CDR1 and CDR2 are MGHDK and SYGVNS. CDR3 sequence reads: CASSDTRGSTEAFF. For the CDR3, the DNA is TGTGCCAGCAGTGATACCAGGGGAAGCACTGAAGCTTTCTTT.

The chain is built from TRBV30 and TRBJ1-1; TRBD1 is a possible D gene (6 bases). V dropped 4 bases and J dropped 4 bases, with 16 bases sitting between them. The CDR3 has 14 residues. Germline lookup yields CDR1 GTSNPN and CDR2 SVGIG (reference sequence). The CDR3 loop reads CAWTPTGWGTEAFF. CDR3 DNA: TGTGCCTGGACCCCTACAGGGTGGGGCACTGAAGCTTTCTTT.

V is TRBV2 and J is TRBJ1-2, with D hard to call. The CDR3 is 11 residues long. V was trimmed by 2 bases and J by 8 bases, leaving 6 bases between them. Germline V gene data show CDR1 as SNHLY and CDR2 as FYNNEI. CDR3 in DNA: TGTGCCAGCAGTGAATTAATCGGCTACACCTTC. Protein: CASSELIGYTF.

V usage is TRBV6-5 and J usage is TRBJ2-7, with D unclear. Trimming cost V 5 bases and J 6 bases, with 14 bases left between them. The CDR3 runs 13 residues. Germline values: CDR1 MNHEY, CDR2 SVGAGI. Here the CDR3 reads CASSPDSSGEQYF. Here the CDR3 DNA reads TGTGCCAGCAGTCCAGACTCGTCGGGCGAGCAGTACTTC.

This chain joins TRBV2 and TRBJ1-2; possible D gene TRBD1, 5 bases. The CDR3 consists of 13 residues. With 3 bases removed from V and 5 bases from J, the gap between germline ends came to 10 bases. From germline, CDR1 is SNHLY and CDR2 FYNNEI. The CDR3 DNA sequence: TGTGCCAGCAGTGAGTCACAGGATTATGGCTACACCTTC. Its translation is CASSESQDYGYTF.

This clone appeared a few times. The chain combines TRBV5-8 with TRBJ1-2; D gene ambiguous. The CDR3 is 13 residues long. V lost 0 bases and J 5 bases, leaving 8 bases between the germline ends. CDR1 and CDR2 (germline): SGHTS, YDEGEE. The CDR3 nucleotides read TGTGCCAGCAGCTTGGGGAGGAAATATGGCTACACCTTC. It yields the protein CASSLGRKYGYTF.

The chain has TRBV28 and TRBJ1-5; no clear D. The CDR3 is 15 residues long. Looked up from germline, CDR1 is MDHEN and CDR2 is SYDVKM. Trimming took 5 bases from V and 3 from J, leaving 14 bases between them. The CDR3 nucleotides read TGTGCCAGCAGTATACCCCTGGGCAACAATCAGCCCCAGCATTTT. Residues: CASSIPLGNNQPQHF.

This rearrangement joins TRBV29-1 to TRBJ1-1, with D perhaps TRBD1 (6 bases). V lost 7 bases, J lost 0 bases, and 9 bases lay in between. Germline CDR1 reads SQVTM; CDR2 reads ANQGSEA. The CDR3 sequence is 12 residues long. The CDR3 DNA sequence: TGCAGCGGGACAGCCATGAACACTGAAGCTTTCTTT. It codes for CSGTAMNTEAFF.

V and J are TRBV28 and TRBJ1-4; weak D call: TRBD1 (6 bases). V dropped 4 bases and J dropped 0 bases, with 12 bases sitting between them. This CDR3 has 16 residues. Per the germline V gene, CDR1 is MDHEN and CDR2 is SYDVKM. CDR3 bases: TGTGCCAGCAGTTACACAGGGATATCAACTAATGAAAAACTGTTTTTT. It translates to CASSYTGISTNEKLFF.

The chain recombines TRBV27 with TRBJ1-5; 9 nucleotides agree with TRBD1. From germline, CDR1 is MNHEY and CDR2 SMNVEV (reference sequence). There are 14 residues in the CDR3. Losses at the gene ends were 4 bases for V and 6 bases for J; bases not matched to a gene: 4. Here the CDR3 reads CASSSDRGSQPQHF. For the CDR3, the DNA is TGTGCCAGCAGTTCGGACAGGGGAAGTCAGCCCCAGCATTTT.

The CDR3 DNA is TGTGCCAGTAGTTCCGCGGAGGAGTACGAGCAGTACTTC. It encodes CASSSAEEYEQYF. The chain carries TRBV19 and TRBJ2-7; D may be TRBD2 (5 bases). The CDR3 spans 13 residues. The V and J ends lost 5 bases and 4 bases respectively, with 12 bases between them. Germline CDR1 and CDR2: LNHDA and SQIVND (reference sequence).

The V and J genes are TRBV14 and TRBJ2-5; D may be TRBD2 (6 bases). V lost 1 base and J lost 0, with 6 bases in between. The CDR3 has 14 amino acids. Germline-derived CDR1 and CDR2 are SGHDN and FVKESK. In DNA form, the CDR3 reads TGTGCCAGCAGCCAAGGGACTAACCAAGAGACCCAGTACTTC. The encoded protein is CASSQGTNQETQYF. The entire variable domain, with the rest obtained from reference TRBV14 and TRBJ2-5, is as follows: EAGVTQFPSHSVIEKGQTVTLRCDPISGHDNLYWYRRVMGKEIKFLLHFVKESKQDESGMPNNRFLAERTGGTYSTLKVQPAELEDSGVYFCASSQGTNQETQYFGPGTRLLVL.

The chain has TRBV18 and TRBJ2-6; unclear D gene. V shed 5 bases and J shed 0 bases, with 8 bases lying between them. The CDR3 totals 15 residues. Germline assignment: CDR1 KGHSH and CDR2 LQKENI. The CDR3 reads CASSSSTSGANVLTF. The CDR3 bases are TGTGCCAGCTCATCCAGTACCTCTGGGGCCAACGTCCTGACTTTC.

The chain has TRBV28 and TRBJ1-5; TRBD1 matches 8 bases. J was trimmed by 2 bases and V by 3 bases; bases with no gene match: 3. Looked up from germline, CDR1 is MDHEN and CDR2 is SYDVKM. The CDR3 consists of 15 residues. CDR3 coding DNA: TGTGCCAGCAGTTTTCGGGGACAGGGCAATCAGCCCCAGCATTTT. Amino acid sequence: CASSFRGQGNQPQHF.

The chain has TRBV5-5 and TRBJ2-5; 11 bases line up with TRBD1. This CDR3 is built from 16 residues. V trimming: 3 bases; J trimming: 1 base; junction bases outside the gene matches: 5. The V gene's germline CDR1 is SGHKS and CDR2 YYEKEE (reference sequence). The CDR3 nucleotides read TGTGCCAGCAGCTGGGGACAGGGGGTGGGCCAAGAGACCCAGTACTTC. Protein product: CASSWGQGVGQETQYF.

The rearrangement joins TRBV11-3 to TRBJ2-1; possible D gene TRBD1, 5 bases. Looked up from germline, CDR1 is SGHNT and CDR2 is YENEEA. The CDR3 consists of 13 residues. V shed 2 bases and J shed 16 bases, with 18 bases lying between them. CDR3 region: CASSLSGAPGPFF. The DNA for the CDR3 is TGTGCCAGCAGCTTATCTGGGGCCCCGGGCCCTTTCTTC.

The V and J genes are TRBV29-1 and TRBJ2-2; TRBD1 matches at 10 bases. V dropped 6 bases and J dropped 1; count of bases not matched to a gene: 2. From germline, CDR1 is SQVTM and CDR2 ANQGSEA. The CDR3 spans 14 residues. In nucleotides, the CDR3 is TGCAGCGTAGACAGGGGGCGGAACACCGGGGAGCTGTTTTTT. This gives the protein CSVDRGRNTGELFF.

The V gene is TRBV13, the J gene TRBJ2-7; D unclear. The V gene's germline CDR1 is PRHDT and CDR2 FYEKMQ (reference sequence). CDR3 length equals 13 residues. V was cut by 4 bases and J by 5 bases, with 12 bases left in between. The CDR3 reads CASSSPGSHEQYF. The CDR3 bases are TGTGCCAGCAGCTCCCCCGGGTCCCACGAGCAGTACTTC.

The chain carries TRBV6-1 and TRBJ2-7; D remains ambiguous. Germline-derived CDR1 and CDR2 are MNHNS and SASEGT. Trimming stripped 4 bases from V and 0 bases from J, with 10 bases between. The CDR3 totals 14 residues. The CDR3 nucleotides read TGTGCCAGCAGTGGAGGCGGTAGCTCCTACGAGCAGTACGTC. Translated, it gives CASSGGGSSYEQYV.

The rearrangement links TRBV6-5 to TRBJ1-5, with 10 nucleotides matching TRBD1. Germline V gene lookup returns CDR1 MNHEY and CDR2 SVGAGI. CDR3 length: 14 amino acids. V shed 6 bases, J shed 3 bases, and the junction held 2 bases outside the gene matches. CDR3 DNA: TGTGCCAGCAGAGGACAGGGGGTCAATCAGCCCCAGCATTTT. Protein sequence: CASRGQGVNQPQHF.

The rearrangement links TRBV11-2 to TRBJ2-5; a possible D gene is TRBD1 (6 bases). CDR1 and CDR2 from the germline V gene are SGHAT and FQNNGV. This CDR3 spans 14 amino acids. Trimming cost V 1 base and J 4 bases, with 10 bases left between them. The DNA of the CDR3 is TGTGCCAGCAGCTTAGGAAGCAGGGGAGAGACCCAGTACTTC. Amino acids: CASSLGSRGETQYF.